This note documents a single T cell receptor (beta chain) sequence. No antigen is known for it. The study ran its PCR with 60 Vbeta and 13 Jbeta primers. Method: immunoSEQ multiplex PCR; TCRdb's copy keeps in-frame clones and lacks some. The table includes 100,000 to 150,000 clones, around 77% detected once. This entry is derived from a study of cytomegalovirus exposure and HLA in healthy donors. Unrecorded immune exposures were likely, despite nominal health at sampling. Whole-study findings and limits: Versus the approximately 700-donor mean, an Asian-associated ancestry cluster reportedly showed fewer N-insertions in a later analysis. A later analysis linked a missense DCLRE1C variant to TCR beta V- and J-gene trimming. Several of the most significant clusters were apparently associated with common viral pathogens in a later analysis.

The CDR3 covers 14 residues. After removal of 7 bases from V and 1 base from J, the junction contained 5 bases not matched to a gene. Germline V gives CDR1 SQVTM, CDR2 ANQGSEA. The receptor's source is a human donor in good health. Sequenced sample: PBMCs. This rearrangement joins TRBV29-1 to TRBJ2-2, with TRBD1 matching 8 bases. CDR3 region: CSAAGTGNTGELFF. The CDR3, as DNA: TGCAGCGCGGCCGGGACAGGGAACACCGGGGAGCTGTTTTTT.